This TCR beta chain appears in the sequencing data of a study of T cell repertoires in cytomegalovirus infection. Overall study: Use of recently identified HLA-C-restricted and well-studied HLA-B-restricted CMV epitopes was part of the study.

V was pared by 5 bases and J by 5 bases, with 8 bases of the junction left unmatched. The CDR3 is 15 residues long. The germline CDR1 and CDR2 sequences are SGHVS and FQNEAQ. The study, taken as a whole, reports: HLA-C-restricted TCR beta clonotypes specific for CMV led the ex vivo response. Cumulated frequencies of public TCR beta families served to identify carriers of CMV plus the relevant HLA.

TCRdb re-called the reads through MiXCR, storing one row per CDR3 protein. Here the sample spans 700,000 to 950,000 distinct CDR3 sequences, 30% to 35% being singletons. Worth noting for this clonotype: Its antigen is still unknown.

V is TRBV7-8 and J is TRBJ1-4; 7 positions match TRBD1. The clonotype was recovered from a human donor in good health (CMV status not recorded). Some clones in this sample may be carry-over from other donors' samples. The specimen was cultured CD8+ T cells from PBMCs, collected from culture after CMV antigen stimulation. This CDR3 is CASSGPGQRNEKLFF. The CDR3 bases are TGTGCCAGCAGCGGCCCGGGACAGCGGAATGAAAAACTGTTTTTT.